This T cell receptor (beta chain) originates from a study of T cell responses to AZD1222 COVID-19 vaccine. Profiled with immunoSEQ multiplex PCR; TCRdb holds only in-frame clones, not every one. The sample includes about 150,000 clones, around 89% seen only once; the top ten take less than 3.5%. Germline V gene lookup returns CDR1 SNHLY and CDR2 FYNNEI. The CDR3 loop spans 14 amino acids. J gave up 4 bases and V 6 bases, and 7 bases lay outside the gene matches. The sample in question was peripheral blood, obtained on day 0 of AZD1222 vaccination. The clonotype was recovered from an adult in good health. The chain couples TRBV2 to TRBJ2-3, with 7 bases lining up with TRBD1. The CDR3 protein is CASRGQLQADTQYF. The CDR3 DNA reads TGTGCCAGCAGGGGACAGCTACAAGCAGATACGCAGTATTTT.